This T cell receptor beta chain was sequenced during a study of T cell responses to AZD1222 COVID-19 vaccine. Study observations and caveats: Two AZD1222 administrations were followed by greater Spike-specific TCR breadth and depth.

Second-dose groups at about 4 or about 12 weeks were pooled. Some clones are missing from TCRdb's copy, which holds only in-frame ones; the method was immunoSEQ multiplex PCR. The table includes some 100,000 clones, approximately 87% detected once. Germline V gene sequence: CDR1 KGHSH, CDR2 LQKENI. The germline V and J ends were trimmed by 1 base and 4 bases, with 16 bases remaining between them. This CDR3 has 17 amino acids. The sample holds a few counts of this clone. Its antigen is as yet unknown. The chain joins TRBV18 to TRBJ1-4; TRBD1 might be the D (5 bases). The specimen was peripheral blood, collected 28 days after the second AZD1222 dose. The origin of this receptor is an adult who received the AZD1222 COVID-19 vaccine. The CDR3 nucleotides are TGTGCCAGCTCACCACGGCCCAGGGTTGGGGGTAATGAAAAACTGTTTTTT. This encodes CASSPRPRVGGNEKLFF.